This T cell receptor (beta chain) came from a study of T-cell memory formation after mild COVID-19. Whole-study context: TCR clusters showed largely donor specificity. Broader study findings: Researchers found some responding clones in pre-infection memory, a sign that cross-reactive memory joined. Contracting CD8+ clones were enriched in EMRA, CD4+ mainly in CM and EM. Researchers could not confirm that second-wave clones peaking on day 37 targeted SARS-CoV-2.

This clonotype has a count of ten or more. Its antigen remains unknown. TCRdb recomputed calls from the 5' RACE reads with MiXCR, one row per CDR3 protein. The sample includes roughly 560,000 distinct CDR3 sequences, roughly 22% seen only once; the top ten take approximately 12%. Germline assignment: CDR1 SGHRS and CDR2 YFSETQ. Between the trimmed V and J ends, which lost 6 bases and 2 bases, there was a span of 21 bases. This CDR3 spans 16 amino acids. This chain connects TRBV5-1 to TRBJ2-7, with TRBD2 as a possible D gene (5 bases). Material: PBMCs or a T cell subset sorted from them (not recorded which). The sequence came from an adult woman who had mild COVID-19 (a few samples of this study predate the infection). Cell type and time point are not known. The chain's CDR3 is CASTAQSRTDPYEQYF. The DNA of the CDR3 is TGCGCCAGCACCGCCCAATCTCGGACTGATCCCTACGAGCAGTACTTC. Full variable domain (rest looked up from reference TRBV5-1 and TRBJ2-7): KAGVTQTPRYLIKTRGQQVTLSCSPISGHRSVSWYQQTPGQGLQFLFEYFSETQRNKGNFPGRFSGRQFSNSRSEMNVSTLELGDSALYLCASTAQSRTDPYEQYFGPGTRLTVT.